These T cell receptor beta chains were read from a single sample in a study of HIV-infected patients and healthy controls. Each CDR3 protein gets one entry after TCRdb re-called the 5' RACE reads with MiXCR. Of 60,000 to 70,000 distinct CDR3 sequences detected, roughly 21% appear once; the ten largest clones hold more than 1.3%. The source material was CD4+ T cells from blood. Receptors were obtained from a human donor in good health. CDR3s include the opening cysteine and the closing phenylalanine or tryptophan. D genes are given only for firm matches. Clone size is stated in some rows and not others, as once, few, many or a class when expanded.

cdr3_aa cdr3_nt j_call clone_size d_call v_call cdr3_length
CASSLPEGSGELFF TGTGCCAGCAGCTTACCTGAGGGGTCCGGGGAGCTGTTTTTT TRBJ2-2 - - TRBV7-9 14
CASSQRGSGGRDTQYF TGTGCCAGCAGCCAACGTGGCAGCGGGGGACGTGATACGCAGTATTTT TRBJ2-3 few TRBD2 TRBV3-1 16
CASSQEAGLAGGRTDTQYF TGCGCCAGCAGCCAAGAGGCAGGACTAGCGGGGGGGCGCACAGATACGCAGTATTTT TRBJ2-3 - TRBD2 TRBV4-1 19
CASSLLGTGYADTQYF TGTGCCAGCAGCTTATTGGGGACAGGGTATGCAGATACGCAGTATTTT TRBJ2-3 many TRBD1 TRBV7-9 16
CASSLTGEIEAFF TGTGCCAGCAGCTTGACAGGTGAAATTGAAGCTTTCTTT TRBJ1-1 many - TRBV5-6 13
CASSQDEEETQYF TGTGCCAGCAGCCAAGATGAAGAAGAGACCCAGTACTTC TRBJ2-5 many - TRBV3-1 13
CSAPPTAAGRYNEQFF TGCAGTGCTCCCCCTACGGCGGCGGGGAGATACAATGAGCAGTTCTTC TRBJ2-1 - - TRBV20-1 16
CASSSPGPEQYF TGCGCCAGCAGCTCCCCGGGCCCAGAGCAGTACTTC TRBJ2-7 - - TRBV5-1 12
CATSGDSGRNEQFF TGTGCCACCAGTGGTGACTCCGGTCGGAATGAGCAGTTCTTC TRBJ2-1 many - TRBV24-1 14
CASRRLAGDYEQYF TGTGCCAGCAGGAGACTAGCGGGAGATTACGAGCAGTACTTC TRBJ2-7 many TRBD2 TRBV6-5 14
CASSSSNSNQPQHF TGTGCCAGCAGTTCTTCAAATAGCAATCAGCCCCAGCATTTT TRBJ1-5 many - TRBV7-2 14
CASSAAGGVNEQLF TGTGCCAGCAGTGCGGCAGGGGGAGTCAATGAGCAGCTCTTC TRBJ2-1 few TRBD1 TRBV25-1 14
CARGEDRGNTEAFF TGTGCCAGGGGCGAGGACAGGGGAAACACTGAAGCTTTCTTT TRBJ1-1 few TRBD1 TRBV6-1 14
CSARDEGRGTGELFF TGCAGTGCTAGAGATGAGGGTCGTGGGACCGGGGAGCTGTTTTTT TRBJ2-2 many - TRBV20-1 15
CASRSGTGMATEAFF TGTGCCAGCAGATCCGGGACAGGGATGGCCACTGAAGCTTTCTTT TRBJ1-1 few TRBD1 TRBV2 15
CASSLMGAVPDTQYF TGTGCCAGCAGCTTAATGGGGGCCGTCCCAGATACGCAGTATTTT TRBJ2-3 many - TRBV7-8 15
CASSLNAASNTGELFF TGTGCCAGCAGCTTAAACGCGGCAAGCAACACCGGGGAGCTGTTTTTT TRBJ2-2 - - TRBV7-2 16
CASSSLGLAGWGAYNEQFF TGTGCCAGCAGTTCTCTGGGACTAGCGGGATGGGGGGCCTACAATGAGCAGTTCTTC TRBJ2-1 many TRBD2 TRBV6-5 19
CASSSRPEPYYEQYF TGTGCCAGCAGCTCCAGACCAGAGCCCTACTACGAGCAGTACTTC TRBJ2-7 - - TRBV9 15
CSVVGTGVTNEQFF TGCAGCGTAGTAGGGACAGGGGTTACTAATGAGCAGTTCTTC TRBJ2-1 many TRBD1 TRBV29-1 14
CASSAASFSYGYTF TGTGCCAGCAGCGCTGCTAGCTTTTCCTATGGCTACACCTTC TRBJ1-2 - - TRBV9 14
CASSYGLATYEQYF TGTGCCAGCAGTTACGGACTAGCGACCTACGAGCAGTACTTC TRBJ2-7 - TRBD2 TRBV6-5 14
CASSLRMVADTQYF TGTGCCAGCAGCTTAAGGATGGTAGCAGATACGCAGTATTTT TRBJ2-3 few - TRBV7-2 14
CSARLAVSYNEQFF TGCAGTGCTAGACTAGCGGTAAGCTACAATGAGCAGTTCTTC TRBJ2-1 many TRBD2 TRBV20-1 14
CSVDGGWGMNTEAFF TGCAGCGTTGACGGGGGATGGGGTATGAACACTGAAGCTTTCTTT TRBJ1-1 many - TRBV29-1 15
CASSFSWATGANNSPLHF TGTGCCAGCAGTTTCTCCTGGGCCACAGGGGCCAATAATTCACCCCTCCACTTT TRBJ1-6 - TRBD1 TRBV7-2 18
CASSPTWDAETQYF TGTGCCAGCAGCCCTACCTGGGATGCGGAGACCCAGTACTTC TRBJ2-5 few - TRBV3-1 14
CASSLMVREKLFF TGCGCCAGCAGCTTGATGGTGCGGGAAAAACTGTTTTTT TRBJ1-4 few - TRBV5-1 13
CASSPDRLNYGYTF TGCGCCAGCAGCCCGGACAGGCTTAACTATGGCTACACCTTC TRBJ1-2 many TRBD1 TRBV5-1 14
CSASAGLYGYTF TGCAGTGCTAGTGCGGGATTGTATGGCTACACCTTC TRBJ1-2 - - TRBV20-1 12
CSAWDYRHGEQYF TGCAGTGCCTGGGACTACCGCCATGGCGAGCAGTACTTC TRBJ2-7 many TRBD2 TRBV20-1 13
CASSPTQDFYNEQFF TGTGCCAGCAGCCCTACCCAGGACTTCTACAATGAGCAGTTCTTC TRBJ2-1 many - TRBV6-2/TRBV6-3 15
CASNLLPNTEAFF TGTGCCAGCAATCTCCTCCCGAACACTGAAGCTTTCTTT TRBJ1-1 many - TRBV2 13
CASSPTGHISYEQYF TGCGCCAGCAGCCCAACCGGACACATCTCCTACGAGCAGTACTTC TRBJ2-7 few - TRBV23-1 15
CAIRFGTGGTGNTIYF TGTGCCATCAGATTCGGGACAGGGGGAACTGGAAACACCATATATTTT TRBJ1-3 once TRBD1 TRBV10-3 16
CSARVSGSPTGELFF TGCAGTGCTAGGGTTAGCGGGAGCCCCACCGGGGAGCTGTTTTTT TRBJ2-2 - TRBD2 TRBV20-1 15
CAWSVGQGDQPQHF TGTGCCTGGAGTGTGGGGCAGGGGGATCAGCCCCAGCATTTT TRBJ1-5 many TRBD1 TRBV30 14
CASSDSTGRKRYNEQFF TGTGCCAGCAGTGACTCCACAGGGAGGAAAAGGTACAATGAGCAGTTCTTC TRBJ2-1 - - TRBV25-1 17
CASSLASGKADEQFF TGTGCCAGCAGCTTGGCTAGCGGGAAAGCTGATGAGCAGTTCTTC TRBJ2-1 many TRBD2 TRBV7-9 15
CASSYLRGGTEAFF TGTGCCAGCAGTTACCTGAGAGGGGGGACAGAAGCTTTCTTT TRBJ1-1 - - TRBV6-5 14
CASSLSAGGEEQYF TGTGCCAGCAGTTTATCAGCGGGAGGGGAAGAGCAGTACTTC TRBJ2-7 many TRBD2 TRBV12-3/TRBV12-4 14
CASSYSWGSSYEQYF TGTGCCAGCAGTTACTCTTGGGGCAGCTCCTACGAGCAGTACTTC TRBJ2-7 - - TRBV6-6 15
CAISDSGTSGRATGELFF TGTGCCATCAGTGATTCCGGGACTAGCGGGAGGGCCACCGGGGAGCTGTTTTTT TRBJ2-2 many TRBD2 TRBV10-3 18
CASSITHSTDEKLFF TGTGCCAGTAGTATAACACACTCGACGGATGAAAAACTGTTTTTT TRBJ1-4 - - TRBV19 15
CATKEGDGYSYEQYF TGCGCTACCAAAGAAGGGGACGGATACTCCTACGAGCAGTACTTC TRBJ2-7 few - TRBV5-1 15
CASRRQGTYEQYF TGTGCCAGCAGGAGACAGGGAACCTACGAGCAGTACTTC TRBJ2-7 few TRBD1 TRBV3-1 13
CATSDWDGSTDTQYF TGTGCCACCAGTGATTGGGACGGTAGCACAGATACGCAGTATTTT TRBJ2-3 many - TRBV24-1 15
CASSLSQGQETQYF TGTGCCAGCAGCTTATCCCAGGGGCAAGAGACCCAGTACTTC TRBJ2-5 - - TRBV7-2 14
CSVATLITGNEQFF TGCAGCGTCGCTACTTTAATCACCGGCAATGAGCAGTTCTTC TRBJ2-1 many - TRBV29-1 14
CASSYGGVGNTIYF TGTGCCAGCAGTTACGGAGGGGTAGGAAACACCATATATTTT TRBJ1-3 many - TRBV6-6 14
CSARDHQGEKLFF TGCAGTGCTAGAGATCATCAGGGTGAAAAACTGTTTTTT TRBJ1-4 many - TRBV20-1 13